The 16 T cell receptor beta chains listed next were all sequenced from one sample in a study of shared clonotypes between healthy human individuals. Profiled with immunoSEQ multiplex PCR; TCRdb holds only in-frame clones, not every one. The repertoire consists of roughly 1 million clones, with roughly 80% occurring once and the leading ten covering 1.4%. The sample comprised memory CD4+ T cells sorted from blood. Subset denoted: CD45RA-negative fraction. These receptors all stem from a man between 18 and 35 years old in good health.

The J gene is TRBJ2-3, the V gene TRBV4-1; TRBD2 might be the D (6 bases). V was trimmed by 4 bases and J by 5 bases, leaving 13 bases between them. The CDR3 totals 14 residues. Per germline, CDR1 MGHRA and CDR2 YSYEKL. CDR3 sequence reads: CASSLGGLGDTQYF. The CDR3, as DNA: TGCGCCAGCAGCCTGGGGGGTTTGGGAGATACGCAGTATTTT.

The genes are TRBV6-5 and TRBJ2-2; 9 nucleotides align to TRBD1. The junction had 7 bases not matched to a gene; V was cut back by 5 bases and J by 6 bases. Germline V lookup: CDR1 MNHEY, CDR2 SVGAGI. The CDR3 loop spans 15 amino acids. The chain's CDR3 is CASSTGTGMAGELFF. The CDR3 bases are TGTGCCAGCAGTACCGGGACAGGGATGGCCGGGGAGCTGTTTTTT.

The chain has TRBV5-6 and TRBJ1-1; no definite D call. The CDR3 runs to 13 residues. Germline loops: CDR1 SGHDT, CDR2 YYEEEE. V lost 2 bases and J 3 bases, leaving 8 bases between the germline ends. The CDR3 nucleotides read TGTGCCAGCAGCTTAGTGCAGGACACTGAAGCTTTCTTT. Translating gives CASSLVQDTEAFF.

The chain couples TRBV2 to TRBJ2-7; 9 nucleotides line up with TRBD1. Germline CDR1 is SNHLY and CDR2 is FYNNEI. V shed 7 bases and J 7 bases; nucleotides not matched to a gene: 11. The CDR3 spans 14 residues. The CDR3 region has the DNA TGTGCCAGCACTCGCCGGGACAGGGATGGTGAGCAGTACTTC. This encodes CASTRRDRDGEQYF. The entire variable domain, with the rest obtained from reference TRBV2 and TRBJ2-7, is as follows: EPEVTQTPSHQVTQMGQEVILRCVPISNHLYFYWYRQILGQKVEFLVSFYNNEISEKSEIFDDQFSVERPDGSNFTLKIRSTKLEDSAMYFCASTRRDRDGEQYFGPGTRLTVT.

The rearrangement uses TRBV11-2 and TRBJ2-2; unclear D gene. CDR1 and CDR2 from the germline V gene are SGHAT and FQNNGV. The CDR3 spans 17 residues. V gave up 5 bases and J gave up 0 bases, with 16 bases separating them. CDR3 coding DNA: TGTGCCAGCAGCCTTAGGGCCACTTTGACGAACACCGGGGAGCTGTTTTTT. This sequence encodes CASSLRATLTNTGELFF.

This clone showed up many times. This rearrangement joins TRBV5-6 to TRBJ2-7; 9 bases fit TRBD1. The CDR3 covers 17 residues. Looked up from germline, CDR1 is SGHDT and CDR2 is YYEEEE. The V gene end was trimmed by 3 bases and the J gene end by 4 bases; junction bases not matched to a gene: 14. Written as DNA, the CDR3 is TGTGCCAGCAGCTCCACCAACCGGGACAGGGTTTTATACGAGCAGTACTTC. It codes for CASSSTNRDRVLYEQYF.

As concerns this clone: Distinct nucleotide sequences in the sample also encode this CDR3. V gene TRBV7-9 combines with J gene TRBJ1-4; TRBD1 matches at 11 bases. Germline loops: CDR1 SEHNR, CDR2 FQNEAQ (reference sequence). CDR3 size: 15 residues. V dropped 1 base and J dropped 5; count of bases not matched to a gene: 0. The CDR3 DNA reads TGTGCCAGCAGCTTAGGGACAGGGGGCAATGAAAAACTGTTTTTT. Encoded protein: CASSLGTGGNEKLFF.

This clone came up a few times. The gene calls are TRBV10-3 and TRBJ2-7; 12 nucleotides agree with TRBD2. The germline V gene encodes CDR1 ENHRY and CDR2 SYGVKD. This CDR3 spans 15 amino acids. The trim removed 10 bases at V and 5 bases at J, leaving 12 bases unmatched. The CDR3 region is CATRSTSGGSHEQYF. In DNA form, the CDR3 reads TGTGCCACCCGATCTACTAGCGGGGGGAGCCACGAGCAGTACTTC.

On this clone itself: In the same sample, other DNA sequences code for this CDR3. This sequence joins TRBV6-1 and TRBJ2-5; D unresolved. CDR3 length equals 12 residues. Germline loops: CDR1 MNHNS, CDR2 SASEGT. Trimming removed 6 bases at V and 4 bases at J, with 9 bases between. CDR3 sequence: CASRGVGETQYF. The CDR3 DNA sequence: TGTGCCAGCAGGGGTGTTGGAGAGACCCAGTACTTC.

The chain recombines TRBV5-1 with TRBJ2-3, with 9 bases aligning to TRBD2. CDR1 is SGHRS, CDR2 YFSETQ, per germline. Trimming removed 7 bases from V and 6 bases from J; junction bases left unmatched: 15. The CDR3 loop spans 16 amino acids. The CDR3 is CASGPSGSGSVDTQYF. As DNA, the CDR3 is TGCGCCAGCGGCCCCTCGGGTAGCGGGAGTGTGGATACGCAGTATTTT.

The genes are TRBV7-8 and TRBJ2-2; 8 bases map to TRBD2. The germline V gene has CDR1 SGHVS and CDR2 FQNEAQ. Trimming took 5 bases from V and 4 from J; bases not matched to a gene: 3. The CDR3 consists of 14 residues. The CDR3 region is CASSPAGVTGELFF. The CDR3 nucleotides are TGTGCCAGCAGCCCAGCGGGAGTCACCGGGGAGCTGTTTTTT.

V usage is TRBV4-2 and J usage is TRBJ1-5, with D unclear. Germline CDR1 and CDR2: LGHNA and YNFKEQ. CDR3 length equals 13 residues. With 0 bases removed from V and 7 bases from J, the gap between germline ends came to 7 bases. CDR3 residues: CASSQDYAQPQHF. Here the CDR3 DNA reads TGTGCCAGCAGCCAAGATTACGCGCAGCCCCAGCATTTT.

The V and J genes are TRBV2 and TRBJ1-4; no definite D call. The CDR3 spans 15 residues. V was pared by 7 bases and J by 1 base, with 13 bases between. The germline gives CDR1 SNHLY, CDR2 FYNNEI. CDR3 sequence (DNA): TGTGCCAGCAATAGGGATAGAGAAACTAATGAAAAACTGTTTTTT. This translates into CASNRDRETNEKLFF.

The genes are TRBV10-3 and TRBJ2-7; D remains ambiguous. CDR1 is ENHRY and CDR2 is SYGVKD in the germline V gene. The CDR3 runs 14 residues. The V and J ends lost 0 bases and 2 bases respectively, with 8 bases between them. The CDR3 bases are TGTGCCATCAGTGAGTCCGCCAAGACCTACGAGCAGTACTTC. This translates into CAISESAKTYEQYF.

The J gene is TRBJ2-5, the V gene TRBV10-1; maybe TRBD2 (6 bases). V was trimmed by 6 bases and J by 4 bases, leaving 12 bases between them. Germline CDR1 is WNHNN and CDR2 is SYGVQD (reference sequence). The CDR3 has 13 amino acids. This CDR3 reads CASRRDFPETQYF. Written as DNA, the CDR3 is TGCGCCAGCAGGAGGGACTTTCCAGAGACCCAGTACTTC.

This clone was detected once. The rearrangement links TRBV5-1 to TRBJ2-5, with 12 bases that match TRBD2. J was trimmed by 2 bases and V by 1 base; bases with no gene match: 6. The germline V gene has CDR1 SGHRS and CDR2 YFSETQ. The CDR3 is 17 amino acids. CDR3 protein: CASSLLTSGRAQETQYF. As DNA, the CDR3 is TGCGCCAGCAGCTTGTTGACTAGCGGGAGAGCGCAAGAGACCCAGTACTTC.